This T cell receptor beta chain derives from a study of T cells in localized non-small cell lung cancer. The method was immunoSEQ multiplex PCR; TCRdb's version includes in-frame clones alone and lacks a portion of them. The sample has tens of thousands of clones; over 75% are singletons. V trimming: 7 bases; J trimming: 0 bases; junction bases outside the gene matches: 5. The CDR3 totals 15 residues. The germline gives CDR1 LNHDA, CDR2 SQIVND (reference sequence). The clonotype originates from a male donor older than 55 with stage III squamous cell lung carcinoma. V and J are TRBV19 and TRBJ2-2; 7 bases align to TRBD1. The material was peripheral blood, obtained before any cancer treatment. CDR3 sequence (DNA): TGTGCCAGTACCCCGGGACAGACGAACACCGGGGAGCTGTTTTTT. It encodes CASTPGQTNTGELFF.